Below, one T cell receptor beta chain is given with its context. This clone was seen a single time. Its antigen remains unidentified. The input lacks base qualities; no much larger clone sits a single base away. This sample stems from a study of EBV T-cell therapy then PD-1 blockade in nasopharyngeal carcinoma (dated by TCRdb to the early 2020s). This specimen's time point label, interpreted: 266 days after commencement of treatment, after nivolumab therapy. This specimen's treatment or condition label, per the study, means: AdE1-LMPpoly-expanded autologous EBV-specific T-cell therapy followed by anti-PD-1 nivolumab. Spanning cysteine to phenylalanine, the CDR3 consists of 14 amino acids. This entry keeps only the CDR3 DNA: 42 bases, framed from base 1. Reading the germline V gene (reference sequence) gives CDR1 SGHKS and CDR2 YYEKEE. Unmatched junction bases come to 8, with V trimmed by 6 bases and J by 5 bases.

The Qiagen DNeasy Kit was used to extract genomic DNA from the sorted cells. Deep sequencing of the TCR beta chain was done on the immunoSEQ platform. On the authors' methods: Repertoire data analysis was performed with the immunoSEQ Analyzer software. Held by TCRdb, this immuneACCESS table contains in-frame sequences only and omits some clones. Under half of the omission traces to an unresolved V gene where checked; the cause of the rest is unknown. V and J calls and clone size are those listed in that table; D and trimming were worked out from the DNA. Here the sample has about 21,000 clones; approximately 79% occur a single time. Clones ranked in the top ten supply 31% of the sample.

The receptor was isolated from a man aged 35-49 years with nasopharyngeal carcinoma. The source material was CD8+ T cells from blood, sampled at roughly day 270 from a patient whose treatment included autologous EBV-specific T cells and nivolumab. The rearrangement combines TRBV5-5 with TRBJ1-1, with 9 middle bases fitting TRBD1. The DNA sequence is TGTGCCAGCATCGCCCGGACAGGGGAAACTGAAGCTTTCTTT. The resulting protein is CASIARTGETEAFF.